This T cell receptor beta chain was obtained from a study of long-term antiretroviral therapy in people with HIV. Study summary: Sampling started about a decade before the 2015 immediate-ART recommendation. Study-level points and caveats: Every time point showed a repertoire led by clones expanded before ART. Blood specimens, gathered between the mid-2000s and the late 2010s, were possibly obtained under older ART regimens.

Survey level was the resolution at which the v3.0 immunoSEQ assay ran. Profiled with immunoSEQ multiplex PCR; TCRdb holds only in-frame clones, not every one. The table includes 30,000 to 40,000 clones, 75% to 90% detected once. One or more pre-ART and two or more post-ART PBMC samples were available from each donor. A remark on this clone: Its specificity is unknown.

In germline, CDR1 is MNHNY, CDR2 SVGAGI (reference sequence). The CDR3 is 16 amino acids. The V gene lost 4 bases and the J gene lost 4 bases, with 16 bases spanning the gap. The clonotype was recovered from a man younger than 35 with HIV. The genes are TRBV6-6 and TRBJ1-4; possible D gene TRBD1, 5 bases. The starting material was unsorted PBMCs, obtained 1.5 years after starting antiretroviral therapy. CDR3 sequence: CASSSQLGRLNEKLFF. CDR3 bases: TGTGCCAGCAGTTCCCAGCTGGGGCGCCTTAATGAAAAACTGTTTTTT.